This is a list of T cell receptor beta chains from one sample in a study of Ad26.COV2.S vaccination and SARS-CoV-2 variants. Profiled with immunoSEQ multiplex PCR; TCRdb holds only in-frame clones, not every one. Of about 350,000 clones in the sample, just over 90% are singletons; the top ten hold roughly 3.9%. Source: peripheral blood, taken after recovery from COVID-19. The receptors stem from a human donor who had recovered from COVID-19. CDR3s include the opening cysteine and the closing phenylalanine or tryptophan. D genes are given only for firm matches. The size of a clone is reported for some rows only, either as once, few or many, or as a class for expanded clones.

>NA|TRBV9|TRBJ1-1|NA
TGTGCCAGCAGCGGGTCGGGACTGACGAACACTGAAGCTTTCTTT
CASSGSGLTNTEAFF
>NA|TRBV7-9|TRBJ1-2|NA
TGTGCCAGCAGCCTCGGGCCGCAGGGCTATGGCTACACCTTC
CASSLGPQGYGYTF
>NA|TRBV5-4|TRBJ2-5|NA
TGTGCCAGCAGCCTGGGGCTCCAAGAGACCCAGTACTTC
CASSLGLQETQYF
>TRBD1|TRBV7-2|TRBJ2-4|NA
TGTGCCAGCAGCTTAGAGGGGGCACTGGCCAAAAACATTCAGTACTTC
CASSLEGALAKNIQYF
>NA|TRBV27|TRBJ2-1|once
TGTGCCAGCAGTTTATCGAACCCAGGCTACAATGAGCAGTTCTTC
CASSLSNPGYNEQFF
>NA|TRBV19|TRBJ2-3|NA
TGTGCCAGTAGTATCGCACAATTCACAGATACGCAGTATTTT
CASSIAQFTDTQYF
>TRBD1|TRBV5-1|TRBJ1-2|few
TGCGCCAGCAGCACGGGACAGAGATATGGCTACACCTTC
CASSTGQRYGYTF
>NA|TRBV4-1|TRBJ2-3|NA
TGCGCCAGCAGCCGCGGGGCTAGCACAGATACGCAGTATTTT
CASSRGASTDTQYF
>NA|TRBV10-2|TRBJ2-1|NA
TGCGCCAGCAGTGAAAGACAGTCTACCTACAATGAGCAGTTCTTC
CASSERQSTYNEQFF
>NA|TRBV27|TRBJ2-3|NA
TGTGCCAGCCAGATCACCTGGACAGTAGACACAGATACGCAGTATTTT
CASQITWTVDTDTQYF
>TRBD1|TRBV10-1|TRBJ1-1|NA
TGCGCCAGCAGTGAGTCGAATTGGCAGGGGGTTACTGAAGCTTTCTTT
CASSESNWQGVTEAFF
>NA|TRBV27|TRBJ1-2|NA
TGTGCCAGCAGTTTCTATCTACTAAGGGACCGAGACTTCTATGGCTACACCTTC
CASSFYLLRDRDFYGYTF
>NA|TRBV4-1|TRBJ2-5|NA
TGCGCCAGCAGCCATCAGCCCCGGCAAGAGACCCAGTACTTC
CASSHQPRQETQYF
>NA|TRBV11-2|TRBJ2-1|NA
TGTGCCAGCAGCTCTCCAGGGGTTTCCTACAATGAGCAGTTCTTC
CASSSPGVSYNEQFF
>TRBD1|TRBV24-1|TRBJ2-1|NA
TGTGCCACCAGTGATTCGCCCGGGACAGGTATCTACAATGAGCAGTTCTTC
CATSDSPGTGIYNEQFF
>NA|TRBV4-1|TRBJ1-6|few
TGCGCCAGCAGCCAAGGACGAGGGGCTAGGGTGGATTCACCCCTCCACTTT
CASSQGRGARVDSPLHF
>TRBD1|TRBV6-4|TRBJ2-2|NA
TGTGCCAGCAGTGAACAGGGACAGGGAGTCGGGGAGCTGTTTTTT
CASSEQGQGVGELFF
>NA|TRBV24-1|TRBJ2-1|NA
TGTGCCACCAGTGACCCCGGGACTCGGAATTACAATGAGCAGTTCTTC
CATSDPGTRNYNEQFF
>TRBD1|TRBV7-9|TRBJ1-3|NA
TGTGCCAGCAGCCAGGGACAGGGGGCTTACACCATATATTTT
CASSQGQGAYTIYF
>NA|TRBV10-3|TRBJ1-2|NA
TGTGCCATCAGTGATTTAAGTACAGGGTTCATCTATGGCTACACCTTC
CAISDLSTGFIYGYTF
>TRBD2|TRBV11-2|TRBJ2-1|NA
TGTGCCAGCAGCTTCGGCGGGGGGTCCTACAATGAGCAGTTCTTC
CASSFGGGSYNEQFF
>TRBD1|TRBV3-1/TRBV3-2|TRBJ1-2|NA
TGTGCCAGCAGCCAAGGGACAGGAGTAGTTGGCTACACCTTC
CASSQGTGVVGYTF
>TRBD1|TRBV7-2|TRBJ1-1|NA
TGTGCCAGCAGCCACAGGGGCCCTGAAGCTTTCTTT
CASSHRGPEAFF
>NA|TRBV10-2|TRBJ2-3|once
TGCGCCAGCAGTGACCATCGGACGGATACGCAGTATTTT
CASSDHRTDTQYF
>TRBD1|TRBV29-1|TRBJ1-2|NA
TGCAGCGTTGGGACAGGTGACTTTTTGGGGGGCTACACCTTC
CSVGTGDFLGGYTF
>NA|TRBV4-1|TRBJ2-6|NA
TGCGCCAGCAGCCAAGAAAGTCCAGCAGCGAACTCTGGGGCCAACGTCCTGACTTTC
CASSQESPAANSGANVLTF
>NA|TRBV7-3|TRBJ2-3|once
TGTGCCAGCAGCCTCAGGGGCCCACCAGAAGATACGCAGTATTTT
CASSLRGPPEDTQYF
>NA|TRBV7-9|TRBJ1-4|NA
TGTGCCAGCAGCAGGATGGTCGAAAAACTGTTTTTT
CASSRMVEKLFF
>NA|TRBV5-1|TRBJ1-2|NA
TGCGCCAGCAGCTTGCACCCTGTCCGGGACGGACCACCCCCTAACTATGGCTACACCTTC
CASSLHPVRDGPPPNYGYTF
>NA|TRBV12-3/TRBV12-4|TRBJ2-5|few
TGTGCCAGCAGCCTTACAGGTTATGAGACCCAGTACTTC
CASSLTGYETQYF
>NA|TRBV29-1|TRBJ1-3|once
TGCAGCGTTGAAGATCGGACGACCGGCAGCTCTGGAAACACCATATATTTT
CSVEDRTTGSSGNTIYF
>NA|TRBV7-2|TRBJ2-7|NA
TGTGCCAGCAGCTTAGCTGCGACTTACGAGCAGTACTTC
CASSLAATYEQYF
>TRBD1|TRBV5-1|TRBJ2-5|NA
TGCGCCAGCAGCTCCGAGGGACAGCAACAAGAGACCCAGTACTTC
CASSSEGQQQETQYF
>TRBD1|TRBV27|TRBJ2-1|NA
TGTGCCAGCAGGCCGGGACAGGGGATTTTCAATGAGCAGTTCTTC
CASRPGQGIFNEQFF
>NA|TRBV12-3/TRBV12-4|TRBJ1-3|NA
TGTGCCAGCACCGGAATATCTGGAAACACCATATATTTT
CASTGISGNTIYF
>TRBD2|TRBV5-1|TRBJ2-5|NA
TGCGCCAGCAGCTCACTAGCGGGGGCGGGAGAGACCCAGTACTTC
CASSSLAGAGETQYF
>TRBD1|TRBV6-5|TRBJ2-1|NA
TGTGCCAGCAGTACAGACAGGGAAAATGAGCAGTTCTTC
CASSTDRENEQFF
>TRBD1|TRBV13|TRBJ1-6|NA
TGTGCCAGCAGTCATCAGGGGGTGAATTCACCCCTCCACTTT
CASSHQGVNSPLHF
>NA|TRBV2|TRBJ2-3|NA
TGTGCCAGCAGTGAGGATCCAGGGGATACGCAGTATTTT
CASSEDPGDTQYF
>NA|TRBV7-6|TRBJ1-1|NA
TGTGCCAGCAGCGCGGACATCTTTATGATGAACACTGAAGCTTTCTTT
CASSADIFMMNTEAFF
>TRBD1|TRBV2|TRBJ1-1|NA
TGTGCCAGCCAACAGGGGTGGGGGAACACTGAAGCTTTCTTT
CASQQGWGNTEAFF
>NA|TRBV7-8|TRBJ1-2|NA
TGTGCCAGCAGCTTAGTATCCGAGTATGGCTACACCTTC
CASSLVSEYGYTF
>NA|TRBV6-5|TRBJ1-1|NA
TGTGCCAGCATCGAGAGGAACACTGAAGCTTTCTTT
CASIERNTEAFF
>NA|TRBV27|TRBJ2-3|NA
TGTGCCATCGGCGGAGTGGCAGAGGGGTCGGATACGCAGTATTTT
CAIGGVAEGSDTQYF
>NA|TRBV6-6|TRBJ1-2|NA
TGTGCCAGCAGACCCGACTTATACTATGGCTACACCTTC
CASRPDLYYGYTF
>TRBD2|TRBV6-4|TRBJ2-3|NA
TGTGCCAGCAGTGAAGGCGGGGGAAACACAGATACGCAGTATTTT
CASSEGGGNTDTQYF